This T cell receptor beta chain was identified in a study of pediatric ulcerative colitis. During colonoscopy, one to two rectal pinch biopsies were collected. Study-wide results and limits: Repertoires came from total lymphocyte DNA, not specific subsets.

Method: immunoSEQ multiplex PCR; TCRdb's copy keeps in-frame clones and lacks some. The sample has some 15,000 clones, approximately 80% seen once. This clone was seen a handful of times. What it binds is not known. This receptor was taken from a boy between 5 and 17 years old who was a control in a study of pediatric ulcerative colitis. The sequenced sample was gut tissue.

This CDR3 is CASITQGNRAEAFF. The CDR3 DNA follows: TGTGCCAGTATAACGCAGGGGAACAGGGCTGAAGCTTTCTTT. V usage is TRBV19 and J usage is TRBJ1-1; tentative D call: TRBD1 (6 bases). V was shortened by 7 bases and J by 6 bases, with 18 bases between the two germline ends. CDR1 and CDR2 (germline): LNHDA, SQIVND (reference sequence). The CDR3 consists of 14 residues.